Shown below are 4 T cell receptor beta chains from a single sample sequenced in a study of T cells in Graves' hyperthyroidism and ophthalmopathy. The CDR3 regions of TCR beta were amplified from RNA transcripts. The primer set for the first-round RT-PCR of the TCR CDR3 was HTBI. One entry per CDR3 protein results from TCRdb running MiXCR on the multiplex PCR reads. The top ten clones hold less than 85% of a sample with approximately 400,000 distinct CDR3 sequences, roughly 25% of them seen once. The material sequenced was blood. The receptors were gathered from a man between 50 and 59 years old with Graves' hyperthyroidism.

This clonotype occurred a few times. This chain connects TRBV11-3 to TRBJ2-7; 10 positions match TRBD1. J lost 7 bases, V lost 4 bases, and 10 bases had no gene match. This CDR3 spans 15 amino acids. The germline CDR1 and CDR2 sequences are SGHNT and YENEEA. CDR3: CASSSTDRGTGEQYF. The CDR3, as DNA: TGTGCCAGCAGCTCAACGGACAGGGGGACGGGGGAGCAGTACTTC.

This clonotype was seen only once. V is TRBV20-1 and J is TRBJ1-4; no definite D call. CDR3 length equals 15 residues. Trimming stripped 0 bases from V and 7 bases from J, with 15 bases between. The germline CDR1 and CDR2 sequences are DFQATT and SNEGSKA (reference sequence). CDR3 residues: CSARDLKGGSEKLFF. The CDR3 DNA follows: TGCAGTGCTAGAGATCTAAAAGGCGGGAGTGAAAAACTGTTTTTT.

V is TRBV7-2 and J is TRBJ1-1; a possible D gene is TRBD1 (6 bases). This CDR3 is built from 14 residues. V was clipped by 7 bases and J by 5 bases, with 17 bases between them. Germline V gene sequence: CDR1 SGHTA, CDR2 FQGNSA. The CDR3 sequence is CASKGGGRNTEAFF. The CDR3 bases are TGTGCCAGCAAGGGGGGGGGTCGGAATACTGAAGCTTTCTTT. Together with reference TRBV7-2 and TRBJ1-1, the CDR3 gives the full variable domain: GAGVSQSPSNKVTEKGKDVELRCDPISGHTALYWYRQSLGQGLEFLIYFQGNSAPDKSGLPSDRFSAERTGGSVSTLTIQRTQQEDSAVYLCASKGGGRNTEAFFGQGTRLTVV.

In its sample, this clonotype was seen many times. The chain is built from TRBV7-6 and TRBJ2-7; 11 bases match TRBD2. The CDR3 loop spans 14 amino acids. Germline V CDR1 and CDR2: SGHVS, FNYEAQ. V was pared by 5 bases and J by 5 bases, with 5 bases of the junction left unmatched. CDR3 residues: CASSPGLAVDEQYF. The CDR3 region has the DNA TGTGCCAGCAGCCCGGGACTAGCGGTCGACGAGCAGTACTTC.